What follows are 6 T cell receptor beta chains derived from one specimen sequenced in a study of OX40 agonist ivuxolimab in advanced cancers. Sequencing was performed with immunoSEQ multiplex PCR; in TCRdb, only in-frame clones are kept and a portion is missing. The sample includes around 62,000 clones, 70% to 85% of them seen just once. This specimen consisted of CD4+ or CD8+ T cells sorted from blood, obtained in a trial of the OX40 agonist ivuxolimab. All receptors come from an adult with an advanced solid tumor such as melanoma, head and neck, liver or kidney cancer.

The V and J genes are TRBV7-2 and TRBJ1-5; D is unclear. The germline CDR1 and CDR2 sequences are SGHTA and FQGNSA. The CDR3 extends over 13 amino acids. Trimming cost V 5 bases and J 7 bases, with 12 bases left between them. CDR3 loop: CASSPQPGQPQHF. CDR3 DNA sequence: TGTGCCAGCAGCCCCCAACCCGGCCAGCCCCAGCATTTT.

This clone was observed a few times. The V call is TRBV10-2, the J call TRBJ1-1, with a weak D call TRBD1 (6 bases). Between the trimmed V and J ends, which lost 2 bases and 1 base, there was a span of 14 bases. Per germline, CDR1 WSHSY and CDR2 SAAADI. The CDR3 is 16 amino acids. The CDR3 loop reads CASSERGRGANTEAFF. CDR3 in DNA: TGCGCCAGCAGTGAGCGTGGGAGGGGGGCGAACACTGAAGCTTTCTTT.

V is TRBV2 and J is TRBJ1-1, with D possibly TRBD1 on 6 matching bases. Germline V gives CDR1 SNHLY, CDR2 FYNNEI. The germline V and J ends were trimmed by 2 bases and 2 bases, with 36 bases remaining between them. The CDR3 has 23 amino acids. The CDR3 protein is CASSEQLWGRSDRARVLNTEAFF. For the CDR3, the DNA is TGTGCCAGCAGTGAACAGCTGTGGGGGCGATCAGATCGGGCGCGGGTCCTAAACACTGAAGCTTTCTTT.

The chain combines TRBV18 with TRBJ1-5; D unresolved. The CDR3 has 15 residues. CDR1 is KGHSH and CDR2 is LQKENI in the germline V gene. V was cut by 3 bases and J by 0 bases, with 9 bases left in between. In nucleotides, the CDR3 is TGTGCCAGCTCACCGGTGGACGGTAGCAATCAGCCCCAGCATTTT. It yields the protein CASSPVDGSNQPQHF.

The chain employs TRBV15 and TRBJ2-3; no clear D. V was cut by 1 base and J by 6 bases, with 11 bases left in between. Germline CDR1 reads LNHNV; CDR2 reads YYDKDF (reference sequence). The CDR3 totals 14 residues. The CDR3 reads CATSRVNLMDTQYF. CDR3 in DNA: TGTGCCACCAGCAGAGTGAACCTCATGGATACGCAGTATTTT.

The chain joins TRBV28 to TRBJ2-7, with TRBD2 matching 9 bases. This CDR3 is built from 16 residues. Germline CDR1 MDHEN, CDR2 SYDVKM. V lost 5 bases, J lost 5 bases, and 13 bases stayed unmatched. The CDR3 sequence: CASSTLGGGARDEQYF. Here the CDR3 DNA reads TGTGCCAGCAGTACCCTAGGCGGGGGGGCTCGCGACGAGCAGTACTTC. Full variable domain (rest looked up from reference TRBV28 and TRBJ2-7): DVKVTQSSRYLVKRTGEKVFLECVQDMDHENMFWYRQDPGLGLRLIYFSYDVKMKEKGDIPEGYSVSREKKERFSLILESASTNQTSMYLCASSTLGGGARDEQYFGPGTRLTVT.